These 28 T cell receptor beta chains were all obtained from the same sample, sequenced in a study of T cell repertoires in cytomegalovirus infection. Antigen specificity for these receptors is unknown. TCRdb reprocessed the reads via MiXCR and lists one record per CDR3 protein. The profile shows roughly 990,000 distinct CDR3 sequences, about a third of them singletons. Sequencing used cultured CD8+ T cells from PBMCs, obtained from culture after CMV antigen stimulation. The receptor source for this set is a human donor in good health (CMV status not recorded). Some clones in this sample may be carry-over from other donors' samples.

The chain recombines TRBV7-9 with TRBJ2-6; D gene ambiguous. V lost 5 bases and J 4 bases, leaving 9 bases between the germline ends. CDR3 length equals 14 residues. From germline, CDR1 is SEHNR and CDR2 FQNEAQ (reference sequence). The CDR3 reads CASSPRIGANVLTF. The DNA of the CDR3 is TGTGCCAGCAGCCCCCGGATCGGGGCCAACGTCCTGACTTTC.

This clonotype was seen a handful of times. The V and J genes are TRBV27 and TRBJ1-2; the match to TRBD1 covers 10 bases. With V trimmed by 5 bases and J by 2 bases, 5 bases remained unmatched. CDR1 and CDR2 from the germline V gene are MNHEY and SMNVEV (reference sequence). CDR3 length equals 15 residues. CDR3 region: CASSIVDRGNYGYTF. Here the CDR3 DNA reads TGTGCCAGCAGTATCGTGGACAGGGGGAACTATGGCTACACCTTC.

This clonotype was counted only a few times. V usage is TRBV12-3 or TRBV12-4 and J usage is TRBJ2-3, with 9 positions matching TRBD2. This CDR3 spans 17 amino acids. J lost 4 bases, V lost 3 bases, and 11 bases had no gene match. DNA of the CDR3: TGTGCCAGCAGTTTTGCTGAGCGGGGGGCGAGCGCAGATACGCAGTATTTT. It encodes CASSFAERGASADTQYF.

This clonotype was picked up many times. The chain combines TRBV7-2 with TRBJ2-1; D gene unclear. The CDR3 has 11 residues. Germline lookup yields CDR1 SGHTA and CDR2 FQGNSA. Trimming took off 1 base at V and 10 bases at J, with 5 bases between the two ends. The CDR3, as DNA: TGTGCCAGCAGCTTAGTTGGAGAGCAGTTCTTC. It encodes CASSLVGEQFF. The full variable domain, rest sourced from reference TRBV7-2 and TRBJ2-1, is GAGVSQSPSNKVTEKGKDVELRCDPISGHTALYWYRQSLGQGLEFLIYFQGNSAPDKSGLPSDRFSAERTGGSVSTLTIQRTQQEDSAVYLCASSLVGEQFFGPGTRLTVL.

V is TRBV7-2 and J is TRBJ1-6; 9 nucleotides agree with TRBD1. V was clipped by 1 base and J by 9 bases; unmatched bases: 4. The CDR3 length is 15 residues. From germline, CDR1 is SGHTA and CDR2 FQGNSA. The CDR3 is CASSLGDRGSSPLHF. Here the CDR3 DNA reads TGTGCCAGCAGCTTAGGAGACAGGGGGAGTTCACCCCTCCACTTT.

In DNA, the CDR3 is TGTGCCAGCGGTCAGGGGGTGAACATTCAGTACTTC. Translated: CASGQGVNIQYF. The chain couples TRBV6-2 or TRBV6-3 to TRBJ2-4; 7 bases are shared with TRBD1. The CDR3 has 12 amino acids. V shed 8 bases and J 7 bases; nucleotides not matched to a gene: 5. From germline, CDR1 is MNHEY and CDR2 SVGEGT.

This clonotype showed up many times. The rearrangement joins TRBV7-2 to TRBJ1-4, with D hard to call. The CDR3 runs 15 residues. The V and J ends lost 3 bases and 0 bases respectively, with 8 bases between them. The germline CDR1 and CDR2 sequences are SGHTA and FQGNSA. The CDR3 DNA reads as TGTGCCAGCAGCTTTCGACGGACAACTAATGAAAAACTGTTTTTT. Encoded protein: CASSFRRTTNEKLFF.

For the CDR3, the DNA is TGTGCCAGCAGCTTGGGGGACAGGGCGGATTCACCCCTCCACTTT. Its protein product is CASSLGDRADSPLHF. The genes are TRBV13 and TRBJ1-6; 9 nucleotides align to TRBD1. CDR3 length equals 15 residues. Germline V lookup: CDR1 PRHDT, CDR2 FYEKMQ (reference sequence). The J segment lost 8 bases and the V segment lost 3 bases, leaving 5 bases of the junction unmatched.

This rearrangement joins TRBV10-3 to TRBJ2-3, with a tentative D call TRBD1 (6 bases). CDR3 length: 14 amino acids. From germline, CDR1 is ENHRY and CDR2 SYGVKD. Trimming cost V 4 bases and J 0 bases, with 8 bases left between them. CDR3 coding DNA: TGTGCCATCAGTGGACAGGCTAGCACAGATACGCAGTATTTT. This encodes CAISGQASTDTQYF.

The V and J genes are TRBV19 and TRBJ1-6, with TRBD1 as a possible D gene (6 bases). This CDR3 spans 13 amino acids. Germline loops: CDR1 LNHDA, CDR2 SQIVND (reference sequence). The germline V and J ends were trimmed by 7 bases and 6 bases, with 10 bases remaining between them. DNA for the CDR3: TGTGCCAGTACCGGACAGTCTAATTCACCCCTCCACTTT. This translates into CASTGQSNSPLHF.

The CDR3 protein is CASTTWGTANTGELFF. The CDR3 region has the DNA TGTGCCAGCACTACCTGGGGCACAGCGAACACCGGGGAGCTGTTTTTT. The chain has TRBV12-3 or TRBV12-4 and TRBJ2-2; weak D call: TRBD1 (5 bases). This CDR3 region has 16 residues. Trimming stripped 7 bases from V and 0 bases from J, with 15 bases between.

Ten or more counts support this clonotype. The chain carries TRBV6-2 or TRBV6-3 and TRBJ2-7; 7 nucleotides align to TRBD1. V dropped 2 bases and J dropped 2; count of bases not matched to a gene: 6. This CDR3 contains 15 residues. CDR1 and CDR2 from the germline V gene are MNHEY and SVGEGT. In DNA form, the CDR3 reads TGTGCCAGCAGTTACACCAGACAGGGAACCTACGAGCAGTACGTC. Its translation is CASSYTRQGTYEQYV.

This clonotype was found a few times. This rearrangement joins TRBV7-8 to TRBJ2-1; 9 bases fit TRBD1. The CDR3 totals 16 residues. In germline, CDR1 is SGHVS, CDR2 FQNEAQ. J lost 5 bases, V lost 3 bases, and 8 bases had no gene match. The CDR3 DNA reads TGTGCCAGCAGCTTCACAGGGGGCCTCTTAGACAATGAGCAGTTCTTC. It encodes CASSFTGGLLDNEQFF.

This clonotype was observed many times. V gene TRBV7-8 combines with J gene TRBJ1-2, with D perhaps matching TRBD1 (6 bases). V dropped 5 bases and J dropped 7 bases, with 11 bases sitting between them. The CDR3 covers 12 residues. Germline V gene lookup returns CDR1 SGHVS and CDR2 FQNEAQ. Written as DNA, the CDR3 is TGTGCCAGCAGCCGTGGGACATCTGGCTACACCTTC. Translated, it gives CASSRGTSGYTF.

Only a few counts were recorded for this clonotype. The chain links TRBV14 to TRBJ1-2; a possible D gene is TRBD1 (5 bases). CDR1 and CDR2 (germline): SGHDN, FVKESK. The CDR3 runs to 16 residues. Deletions cut 0 bases from V and 6 bases from J, with 17 bases between. The CDR3 DNA reads TGTGCCAGCAGCCAAGATTGGGACGGTGATCGGAATGGCTACACCTTC. Protein sequence: CASSQDWDGDRNGYTF. Full variable domain (missing parts from reference TRBV14 and TRBJ1-2): EAGVTQFPSHSVIEKGQTVTLRCDPISGHDNLYWYRRVMGKEIKFLLHFVKESKQDESGMPNNRFLAERTGGTYSTLKVQPAELEDSGVYFCASSQDWDGDRNGYTFGSGTRLTVV.

This clonotype was detected many times. This chain links TRBV12-3 or TRBV12-4 with TRBJ2-3; maybe TRBD1 (7 bases). The CDR3 length is 14 residues. Trimming shortened V by 6 bases and J by 1 base, and 11 bases separated the two germline ends. The CDR3 loop reads CASSFRGGTDTQYF. As DNA, the CDR3 is TGTGCCAGCAGCTTCAGGGGGGGCACAGATACGCAGTATTTT.

The genes are TRBV6-1 and TRBJ2-1; TRBD2 matches at 8 bases. The ends lost 5 bases at V and 2 bases at J; junction bases unmatched: 8. The germline V gene encodes CDR1 MNHNS and CDR2 SASEGT. CDR3 length: 16 residues. In nucleotides, the CDR3 is TGTGCCAGCAGTCGGGGGAGCGGGAGTCCCTACAATGAGCAGTTCTTC. Its translation: CASSRGSGSPYNEQFF.

This chain uses TRBV2 with TRBJ2-7; D gene unclear. Deletions cut 6 bases from V and 4 bases from J, with 10 bases between. Germline CDR1 and CDR2: SNHLY and FYNNEI. This CDR3 spans 12 amino acids. CDR3 sequence reads: CASRGTKYEQYF. The CDR3 region has the DNA TGTGCCAGCAGAGGCACGAAATACGAGCAGTACTTC.

This clonotype was seen more than once but under ten times. The genes are TRBV28 and TRBJ2-1, with D tentatively TRBD2 (6 bases). V lost 6 bases, J lost 7 bases, and 19 bases lay in between. In germline, CDR1 is MDHEN, CDR2 SYDVKM. The CDR3 contains 15 residues. In DNA form, the CDR3 reads TGTGCCAGCAGCCTTACGGAGGGACTTTTGAATGAGCAGTTCTTC. This codes for CASSLTEGLLNEQFF.

This clonotype was counted only a few times. The chain links TRBV29-1 to TRBJ1-2; maybe TRBD1 (5 bases). The CDR3 loop spans 10 amino acids. Germline V gene sequence: CDR1 SQVTM, CDR2 ANQGSEA. The germline V and J ends were trimmed by 5 bases and 5 bases, with 6 bases remaining between them. The chain's CDR3 is CSVRGYGYTF. As DNA, the CDR3 is TGCAGCGTTCGGGGGTATGGCTACACCTTC.

The rearrangement links TRBV13 to TRBJ1-2; D possibly corresponds to TRBD1 (5 bases). This CDR3 region has 16 residues. CDR1 and CDR2 from the germline V gene are PRHDT and FYEKMQ (reference sequence). V was shortened by 1 base and J by 0 bases, with 12 bases between the two germline ends. In nucleotides, the CDR3 is TGTGCCAGCAGCTTAGAGACAGCATTACCTAACTATGGCTACACCTTC. It translates to CASSLETALPNYGYTF.

As for this clonotype: Germline and junction disagree at one end, which may indicate a read error. The rearrangement links TRBV27 to TRBJ1-6; a weak D match, TRBD1 (5 bases). The length of the CDR3 is 14 residues. The germline V gene has CDR1 MNHEY and CDR2 SMNVEV (reference sequence). The CDR3 region has the DNA TGTGCCAGCAGTTTTCGGGGGGTCAATTCATCCCTCCACTTT. Residues: CASSFRGVNSSLHF.

This clonotype was seen at least ten times. V gene TRBV7-6 combines with J gene TRBJ2-1; 15 bases line up with TRBD2. V shed 4 bases and J 9 bases; nucleotides not matched to a gene: 4. Germline CDR1 and CDR2: SGHVS and FNYEAQ. This CDR3 is built from 15 residues. The CDR3 nucleotides are TGTGCCAGCAGCTCCGGACTAGCGGGGGGGGTTGAGCAGTTCTTC. Translated: CASSSGLAGGVEQFF.

On this clonotype: A much larger clonotype is one base distant, so this may be a read error. J is TRBJ1-6 and V is TRBV7-8, with D possibly TRBD1 on 5 matching bases. Germline lookup yields CDR1 SGHVS and CDR2 FQNEAQ. V lost 5 bases and J 3 bases, leaving 26 bases between the germline ends. CDR3 size: 20 residues. CDR3 bases: TGTGCCAGCAGCCTCCGACCGAGACAGCTTACTACATGCTATAATTCACCCCTCCACTTT. Encoded protein: CASSLRPRQLTTCYNSPLHF. The full variable domain, rest sourced from reference TRBV7-8 and TRBJ1-6, is GAGVSQSPRYKVAKRGQDVALRCDPISGHVSLFWYQQALGQGPEFLTYFQNEAQLDKSGLPSDRFFAERPEGSVSTLKIQRTQQEDSAVYLCASSLRPRQLTTCYNSPLHFGNGTRLTVT.

The J gene is TRBJ1-2, the V gene TRBV19; no firm D call. With 2 bases removed from V and 8 bases from J, the gap between germline ends came to 12 bases. The germline gives CDR1 LNHDA, CDR2 SQIVND (reference sequence). The CDR3 runs to 13 residues. CDR3 sequence reads: CASSIIAKGGYTF. As DNA, the CDR3 is TGTGCCAGTAGTATAATAGCCAAGGGAGGCTACACCTTC.

Comments on this clonotype: A single base separates this from a much larger clone, so it may be a read error. The chain couples TRBV7-2 to TRBJ1-2; 7 positions agree with TRBD1. Germline CDR1 is SGHTA and CDR2 is FQGNSA. The CDR3 runs 15 residues. The CDR3 here is CVSSFDLQGTNGYTF. CDR3 DNA sequence: TGTGTCAGCAGCTTCGATTTACAGGGGACGAATGGCTACACCTTC.

This clonotype has only a few counts. V and J are TRBV11-2 and TRBJ2-2; 8 nucleotides align to TRBD1. Per the germline V gene, CDR1 is SGHAT and CDR2 is FQNNGV. V gave up 5 bases and J gave up 3 bases; unmatched junction bases: 11. The CDR3 extends over 17 amino acids. The CDR3 spells CASSHVSYRGDTGELFF. In nucleotides, the CDR3 is TGTGCCAGCAGCCATGTCAGCTACAGGGGGGACACCGGGGAGCTGTTTTTT.

This clonotype was observed at least ten times. An end of the junction differs from the germline gene, which may be a read error. DNA of the CDR3: TGTGCTAGCAGCTTCGGTCTACCCCCGCTTGAGCAGTTCTTC. Translation: CASSFGLPPLEQFF. The chain carries TRBV7-7 and TRBJ2-1; D is uncertain. CDR3 size: 14 residues. Germline V CDR1 and CDR2: SSHAT, FNYEAQ (reference sequence).